This T cell receptor beta chain appears in the sequencing data of a study of T cell responses to AZD1222 COVID-19 vaccine. Study outcomes and limitations: Sampling that yielded the repertoires occurred only after the peak T cell response. In a largely white British group with more females than males, clonal diversity was possibly underestimated. Two AZD1222 doses significantly raised spike-specific TCR breadth and depth over controls.

On this clone itself: The antigen is not known.

Deletions cut 3 bases from V and 0 bases from J, with 14 bases between. Germline V lookup: CDR1 MGHDK, CDR2 SYGVNS. The CDR3 is 16 amino acids. Assay used: immunoSEQ multiplex PCR; TCRdb lists only in-frame clones, some missing. The table shows 150,000 to 200,000 clones, with 80% to 90% occurring only once. This sequence was found in an adult in good health. The sample was peripheral blood, taken on day 0 of AZD1222 vaccination. This chain links TRBV25-1 with TRBJ1-2; D is unresolved. The CDR3: CASSDPSPLTNYGYTF. CDR3 coding DNA: TGTGCCAGCAGTGACCCCTCCCCACTTACTAACTATGGCTACACCTTC.